Here is one T cell receptor beta chain with its context. This specimen comes from a study of blood T cell repertoires in COVID-19. At the level of the study: Specimens from acute and convalescent COVID-19 originated in the United States, Italy and Spain. T cells, B-cell-depleted T cells, or PBMCs provided the cDNA or gDNA that served as material.

Some clones are missing from TCRdb's copy, which holds only in-frame ones; the method was immunoSEQ multiplex PCR. The table has fewer than 150,000 clones, roughly four fifths seen once. Per germline, CDR1 LNHNV and CDR2 YYDKDF (reference sequence). The J segment lost 5 bases and the V segment lost 1 base, leaving 5 bases of the junction unmatched. CDR3 size: 16 residues. The V gene is TRBV15, the J gene TRBJ1-5; the match to TRBD1 covers 10 bases. The sample taken for sequencing was peripheral blood. This TCR was recovered from a human donor in a cohort sampled during active COVID-19. The CDR3 coding sequence is TGTGCCACCAGCAGAGCCGACAGGGGGCAGGATCAGCCCCAGCATTTT. Its protein product is CATSRADRGQDQPQHF.